The 30 T cell receptor beta chains listed next were all sequenced from one sample in a study of shared clonotypes between healthy human individuals. TCRdb keeps only in-frame clones here, not all; method: immunoSEQ multiplex PCR. There are millions of clones in the sample; roughly 94% occur only once, and 0.13% lies in the top ten. What was sequenced was naive CD4+ T cells sorted from blood. Subset in this sample: CD45RA+ positively selected. Every receptor here comes from a man in his late teens or twenties in good health.

The chain carries TRBV18 and TRBJ1-1, with D possibly being TRBD1 (5 bases). The V gene lost 3 bases and the J gene lost 7 bases, with 15 bases spanning the gap. Germline V gene data show CDR1 as KGHSH and CDR2 as LQKENI. The CDR3 consists of 14 residues. The CDR3: CASSPSGRGGEAFF. CDR3 in DNA: TGTGCCAGCTCACCCTCGGGGAGGGGTGGTGAAGCTTTCTTT. Combining the CDR3 with reference TRBV18 and TRBJ1-1 gives the whole variable domain NAGVMQNPRHLVRRRGQEARLRCSPMKGHSHVYWYRQLPEEGLKFMVYLQKENIIDESGMPKERFSAEFPKEGPSILRIQQVVRGDSAAYFCASSPSGRGGEAFFGQGTRLTVV.

Of note for this clone: A much larger clone sits a single nucleotide away, making a read error possible. This sample includes further DNA sequences coding for the same CDR3. The chain employs TRBV2 and TRBJ1-5; 7 bases align to TRBD1. There are 17 residues in the CDR3. The junction had 13 bases not matched to a gene; V was cut back by 1 base and J by 7 bases. CDR1 and CDR2 (germline): SNHLY, FYNNEI. The DNA of the CDR3 is TGTGCCAGCAGTGAAGTGCGGGGGGTGACAGGGAACCAGCCCCAGCATTTT. Translated, it gives CASSEVRGVTGNQPQHF.

The V gene is TRBV6-1, the J gene TRBJ2-2; D gene ambiguous. This CDR3 contains 13 residues. The V end was cut by 0 bases, the J end by 4 bases, with 3 bases between. Per the germline V gene, CDR1 is MNHNS and CDR2 is SASEGT. In DNA form, the CDR3 reads TGTGCCAGCAGTGAAGCCACCACCGGGGAGCTGTTTTTT. Residues: CASSEATTGELFF.

The chain employs TRBV5-1 and TRBJ1-1; 8 bases line up with TRBD1. V lost 4 bases to trimming and J lost 0 bases; unmatched junction nucleotides: 8. The length of the CDR3 is 16 residues. CDR1 SGHRS and CDR2 YFSETQ come from the germline V gene. The CDR3 spells CASSQQGQGMNTEAFF. For the CDR3, the DNA is TGCGCCAGCAGCCAACAAGGACAGGGAATGAACACTGAAGCTTTCTTT.

The rearrangement joins TRBV5-5 to TRBJ2-3; 8 bases are a match to TRBD1. Germline V lookup: CDR1 SGHKS, CDR2 YYEKEE (reference sequence). The J segment lost 2 bases and the V segment lost 3 bases, leaving 5 bases of the junction unmatched. The CDR3 runs 15 residues. This CDR3 reads CASSWGQASTDTQYF. In nucleotides, the CDR3 is TGTGCCAGCAGCTGGGGACAGGCTTCCACAGATACGCAGTATTTT.

The rearrangement joins TRBV2 to TRBJ1-1, with 8 nucleotides matching TRBD1. V was pared by 6 bases and J by 4 bases, with 7 bases of the junction left unmatched. Germline CDR1 reads SNHLY; CDR2 reads FYNNEI. The CDR3 runs 14 residues. The CDR3 sequence is CASRMTGVGTEAFF. In DNA form, the CDR3 reads TGTGCCAGCAGGATGACAGGGGTTGGCACTGAAGCTTTCTTT. Full variable domain (remainder filled in from reference TRBV2 and TRBJ1-1): EPEVTQTPSHQVTQMGQEVILRCVPISNHLYFYWYRQILGQKVEFLVSFYNNEISEKSEIFDDQFSVERPDGSNFTLKIRSTKLEDSAMYFCASRMTGVGTEAFFGQGTRLTVV.

In the case of this clone: Additional DNA sequences in this sample encode the identical CDR3. This chain joins TRBV5-1 and TRBJ2-1, with unresolved D. Germline V gene sequence: CDR1 SGHRS, CDR2 YFSETQ. The CDR3 is made up of 11 amino acids. The V gene lost 5 bases and the J gene lost 4 bases, with 4 bases spanning the gap. This chain's CDR3 is CASSYYNEQFF. Here the CDR3 DNA reads TGCGCCAGCAGTTATTACAATGAGCAGTTCTTC. The full variable domain, rest sourced from reference TRBV5-1 and TRBJ2-1, is KAGVTQTPRYLIKTRGQQVTLSCSPISGHRSVSWYQQTPGQGLQFLFEYFSETQRNKGNFPGRFSGRQFSNSRSEMNVSTLELGDSALYLCASSYYNEQFFGPGTRLTVL.

DNA for the CDR3: TGTGCCATCAGCATGGGACTAGCGGGAGAGAACGGGGAGCTGTTTTTT. It encodes CAISMGLAGENGELFF. The chain couples TRBV10-3 to TRBJ2-2, with 14 nucleotides matching TRBD2. CDR3 length: 16 amino acids. CDR1 and CDR2 from the germline V gene are ENHRY and SYGVKD. J was trimmed by 7 bases and V by 6 bases; bases with no gene match: 7.

This clone was counted once. The gene calls are TRBV4-1 and TRBJ2-7, with D unresolved. This CDR3 spans 12 amino acids. Trimming removed 3 bases from V and 3 bases from J, with 6 bases in between. Germline V gives CDR1 MGHRA, CDR2 YSYEKL. CDR3 in amino acids: CASSHHGYEQYF. As DNA, the CDR3 is TGCGCCAGCAGCCACCATGGCTACGAGCAGTACTTC.

About this clone itself: Other DNA sequences within the sample encode an identical CDR3. This chain uses TRBV5-5 with TRBJ1-5; unclear D gene. V shed 0 bases and J shed 4 bases, with 8 bases lying between them. Germline values: CDR1 SGHKS, CDR2 YYEKEE (reference sequence). The CDR3 has 14 amino acids. The CDR3 coding sequence is TGTGCCAGCAGCTTGGGCCAACTGAATCAGCCCCAGCATTTT. Amino acid sequence: CASSLGQLNQPQHF. The full variable domain, in which reference TRBV5-5 and TRBJ1-5 provide the parts outside the CDR3, is DAGVTQSPTHLIKTRGQQVTLRCSPISGHKSVSWYQQVLGQGPQFIFQYYEKEERGRGNFPDRFSARQFPNYSSELNVNALLLGDSALYLCASSLGQLNQPQHFGDGTRLSIL.

The chain employs TRBV30 and TRBJ1-3; perhaps TRBD1 as D (5 bases). Germline V gene data show CDR1 as GTSNPN and CDR2 as SVGIG (reference sequence). V was pared by 3 bases and J by 0 bases, with 9 bases between. This CDR3 has 14 amino acids. Here the CDR3 DNA reads TGTGCCTGGAGGGGGCTGTCCTCTGGAAACACCATATATTTT. It yields the protein CAWRGLSSGNTIYF. Filled out from reference TRBV30 and TRBJ1-3, the complete variable domain reads SQTIHQWPATLVQPVGSPLSLECTVEGTSNPNLYWYRQAAGRGLQLLFYSVGIGQISSEVPQNLSASRPQDRQFILSSKKLLLSDSGFYLCAWRGLSSGNTIYFGEGSWLTVV.

The CDR3 DNA sequence: TGTGCCAGCAGCCCCTCCCTCGGGGGGCCGCAAGAGACCCAGTACTTC. This codes for CASSPSLGGPQETQYF. The gene calls are TRBV9 and TRBJ2-5; D might be TRBD2 (7 bases). CDR1 is SGDLS, CDR2 YYNGEE, per germline. V was shortened by 4 bases and J by 2 bases, with 18 bases between the two germline ends. The CDR3 runs to 16 residues.

This chain uses TRBV28 with TRBJ1-2; TRBD1 aligns across 9 bases. J gave up 8 bases and V 6 bases, and 13 bases lay outside the gene matches. The germline V gene has CDR1 MDHEN and CDR2 SYDVKM. The CDR3 is made up of 15 amino acids. CDR3 sequence: CASRRPGQGVGGYTF. The CDR3 DNA reads as TGTGCCAGCAGACGACCGGGACAGGGTGTTGGAGGCTACACCTTC.

The chain joins TRBV4-1 to TRBJ1-2, with TRBD1 matching over 11 bases. The length of the CDR3 is 19 residues. Trimming at V came to 4 bases and at J to 8 bases, leaving 21 bases not matched to a gene. Germline CDR1 reads MGHRA; CDR2 reads YSYEKL. CDR3 DNA: TGCGCCAGCAGCCCGACGCCAGGACTCCAAGGACAGGGGGCGGGAGGCTACACCTTC. It is translated as CASSPTPGLQGQGAGGYTF.

On this clone: The sample carries other DNA sequences with the same CDR3. The V call is TRBV6-1, the J call TRBJ1-6, with no clear D. Trimming left V 0 bases short and J 10 bases short, with 4 bases between. From germline, CDR1 is MNHNS and CDR2 SASEGT. The CDR3 spans 12 residues. The CDR3 protein is CASSEAPSPLHF. The CDR3 DNA sequence: TGTGCCAGCAGTGAAGCGCCCTCACCCCTCCACTTT.

The chain uses TRBV6-1 and TRBJ2-5; D is ambiguous. In germline, CDR1 is MNHNS, CDR2 SASEGT. The CDR3 has 14 amino acids. V lost 1 base to trimming and J lost 4 bases, with 10 bases between them. The CDR3 DNA reads as TGTGCCAGCAGTGAAGGGTGGGTGGGAGAGACCCAGTACTTC. Encoded protein: CASSEGWVGETQYF.

The chain combines TRBV7-2 with TRBJ2-3; D might be TRBD2 (5 bases). Trimming removed 4 bases at V and 14 bases at J, with 25 bases between. The CDR3 spans 15 residues. Germline V CDR1 and CDR2: SGHTA, FQGNSA. CDR3 region: CASSSPNEGPHHPYF. CDR3 sequence (DNA): TGTGCCAGCAGCTCGCCCAACGAGGGCCCCCACCACCCGTATTTT.

The chain uses TRBV10-1 and TRBJ2-3; no clear D. Germline assignment: CDR1 WNHNN and CDR2 SYGVQD (reference sequence). Between the trimmed V and J ends, which lost 6 bases and 4 bases, there was a span of 17 bases. The CDR3 is 15 amino acids. The CDR3 loop is CASSAGPNTADTQYF. DNA for the CDR3: TGCGCCAGCAGCGCCGGCCCAAACACCGCAGATACGCAGTATTTT.

On this clone: The same CDR3 arises from other DNA sequences in this sample as well. The chain is built from TRBV29-1 and TRBJ2-1; D remains unclear. Trimming removed 2 bases from V and 7 bases from J, with 6 bases in between. The CDR3 spans 11 residues. CDR1 SQVTM and CDR2 ANQGSEA come from the germline V gene. CDR3 bases: TGCAGCGTTGAAAGTAGAAATGAGCAGTTCTTC. This sequence encodes CSVESRNEQFF.

On this clone: At one of its ends the junction is not consistent with the germline gene, which may arise from a read error. DNA for the CDR3: TGTGCCTGGATTTCGGGCTCCCATAATTCACCCCTCCACTTT. Translation gives CAWISGSHNSPLHF. V usage is TRBV30 and J usage is TRBJ1-6; no definite D call. Germline loops: CDR1 GTSNPN, CDR2 SVGIG (reference sequence). CDR3 length: 14 amino acids.

V and J are TRBV30 and TRBJ2-7; 9 nucleotides line up with TRBD1. The V gene's germline CDR1 is GTSNPN and CDR2 SVGIG (reference sequence). The CDR3 is 14 amino acids. V was clipped by 4 bases and J by 2 bases; unmatched bases: 6. As DNA, the CDR3 is TGTGCCTGGACCAGGACAGGGGTCACCTACGAGCAGTACTTC. This translates into CAWTRTGVTYEQYF.

This rearrangement joins TRBV5-8 to TRBJ1-4, with 11 bases lining up with TRBD1. The CDR3 is made up of 15 amino acids. The ends lost 3 bases at V and 8 bases at J; junction bases unmatched: 6. Germline CDR1 reads SGHTS; CDR2 reads YDEGEE. The CDR3 spells CASSYGGTGGEKLFF. CDR3 nucleotide sequence: TGTGCCAGCAGCTACGGTGGGACAGGGGGAGAAAAACTGTTTTTT. Full variable domain (remainder filled in from reference TRBV5-8 and TRBJ1-4): EAGVTQSPTHLIKTRGQQATLRCSPISGHTSVYWYQQALGLGLQFLLWYDEGEERNRGNFPPRFSGRQFPNYSSELNVNALELEDSALYLCASSYGGTGGEKLFFGSGTQLSVL.

V gene TRBV5-1 combines with J gene TRBJ1-4; D is ambiguous. Germline V gene lookup returns CDR1 SGHRS and CDR2 YFSETQ. CDR3 size: 15 residues. The germline V and J ends were trimmed by 1 base and 5 bases, with 12 bases remaining between them. The DNA of the CDR3 is TGCGCCAGCAGCTTGTCCCGGGCCCCAAATGAAAAACTGTTTTTT. Amino acid sequence: CASSLSRAPNEKLFF.

The chain recombines TRBV14 with TRBJ2-3, with TRBD2 identical over 7 bases. The germline V gene has CDR1 SGHDN and CDR2 FVKESK. The CDR3 length is 16 residues. Losses at the gene ends were 5 bases for V and 3 bases for J; bases not matched to a gene: 11. Here the CDR3 reads CASSIGLGTETDTQYF. For the CDR3, the DNA is TGTGCCAGCAGCATTGGACTAGGAACGGAGACAGATACGCAGTATTTT.

J is TRBJ1-3 and V is TRBV5-1, with 7 bases fitting TRBD1. The CDR3 contains 16 residues. In germline, CDR1 is SGHRS, CDR2 YFSETQ. The ends lost 4 bases at V and 0 bases at J; junction bases unmatched: 7. The CDR3, as DNA: TGCGCCAGCAGCGAAGACAGGGCTAGCTCTGGAAACACCATATATTTT. Encoded protein: CASSEDRASSGNTIYF.

DNA for the CDR3: TGTGCCAGTAGTATCGGAGACAGACCCTACGAGCAGTACTTC. Amino acids: CASSIGDRPYEQYF. The chain joins TRBV19 to TRBJ2-7; possible D gene TRBD1, 5 bases. Between the trimmed V and J ends, which lost 3 bases and 2 bases, there was a span of 11 bases. Germline CDR1 and CDR2: LNHDA and SQIVND (reference sequence). This CDR3 region has 14 residues.

This chain links TRBV29-1 with TRBJ2-7; D may be TRBD1 or TRBD2 (5 bases each). The V end lost 4 bases, the J end lost 2 bases, and 9 bases lay between the germline ends. The CDR3 runs 12 residues. Germline V lookup: CDR1 SQVTM, CDR2 ANQGSEA. The CDR3 bases are TGCAGCGTTGGACAGACTACCTACGAGCAGTACTTC. This codes for CSVGQTTYEQYF.

The CDR3 loop is CASSPMGSNQPQHF. The CDR3 DNA sequence: TGTGCCAGCTCACCAATGGGTTCCAATCAGCCCCAGCATTTT. The chain carries TRBV18 and TRBJ1-5; D gene uncertain. Germline loops: CDR1 KGHSH, CDR2 LQKENI. The length of the CDR3 is 14 residues. With 2 bases removed from V and 3 bases from J, the gap between germline ends came to 8 bases. Full variable domain (remainder filled in from reference TRBV18 and TRBJ1-5): NAGVMQNPRHLVRRRGQEARLRCSPMKGHSHVYWYRQLPEEGLKFMVYLQKENIIDESGMPKERFSAEFPKEGPSILRIQQVVRGDSAAYFCASSPMGSNQPQHFGDGTRLSIL.

The gene calls are TRBV6-6 and TRBJ2-3; 12 bases are shared with TRBD2. V lost 6 bases, J lost 9 bases, and 10 bases stayed unmatched. There are 15 residues in the CDR3. Germline values: CDR1 MNHNY, CDR2 SVGAGI (reference sequence). The CDR3: CASRPRLAGEDTQYF. The CDR3 nucleotides read TGTGCCAGCAGGCCCCGACTAGCGGGAGAGGACACGCAGTATTTT.

This chain links TRBV4-3 with TRBJ1-6; 8 bases agree with TRBD1. J was trimmed by 7 bases and V by 6 bases; bases with no gene match: 5. CDR1 is LGHNA, CDR2 YSLEER, per germline. CDR3 size: 14 residues. Here the CDR3 reads CASSTWTGNSPLHF. Here the CDR3 DNA reads TGCGCCAGCAGTACCTGGACAGGGAATTCACCCCTCCACTTT.